The 14 T cell receptor beta chains below were found in one sample sequenced in a study of identical twins. TCRdb redid the calling of the 5' RACE reads with MiXCR, one entry per CDR3 protein. The sample has fewer than 650,000 distinct CDR3 sequences; around 7.5% are singletons. These sequences were also reported in another study, on yellow fever vaccine responses in identical twins.

Sequencing was done on a sample of PBMCs. Every receptor here comes from a woman younger than 30 in good health.

The chain recombines TRBV7-6 with TRBJ1-3, with 9 bases fitting TRBD1. From germline, CDR1 is SGHVS and CDR2 FNYEAQ. This CDR3 contains 18 residues. Trimming took 1 base from V and 1 from J; bases not matched to a gene: 8. CDR3 nucleotide sequence: TGTGCCAGCAGCTTAGTGTGGGACAGGGATCTTTCTGGAAACACCATATATTTT. This sequence encodes CASSLVWDRDLSGNTIYF. The full variable domain, rest sourced from reference TRBV7-6 and TRBJ1-3, is GAGVSQSPRYKVTKRGQDVALRCDPISGHVSLYWYRQALGQGPEFLTYFNYEAQQDKSGLPNDRFSAERPEGSISTLTIQRTEQRDSAMYRCASSLVWDRDLSGNTIYFGEGSWLTVV.

The J gene is TRBJ1-6, the V gene TRBV20-1, with no clear D. The V end was cut by 3 bases, the J end by 0 bases, with 9 bases between. This CDR3 contains 15 residues. CDR1 is DFQATT and CDR2 is SNEGSKA in the germline V gene (reference sequence). CDR3 in DNA: TGCAGTGCTAGCCATAGGAGCTCCTATAATTCACCCCTCCACTTT. Residues: CSASHRSSYNSPLHF.

This clonotype showed up many times. In DNA, the CDR3 is TGCGCCAGCAGCTTAGCTAGCGGGGGCTACAATGAGCAGTTCTTC. This codes for CASSLASGGYNEQFF. The chain is built from TRBV5-1 and TRBJ2-1, with 10 bases fitting TRBD2. Per germline, CDR1 SGHRS and CDR2 YFSETQ. V shed 2 bases, J shed 3 bases, and the junction held 2 bases outside the gene matches. This CDR3 has 15 residues.

This clonotype was counted ten times or more. The CDR3 DNA sequence: TGTGCCAGCAGTCCACCGGGACTAGCGGGCTACAATGAGCAGTTCTTC. Translated, it gives CASSPPGLAGYNEQFF. The chain couples TRBV12-3 or TRBV12-4 to TRBJ2-1; 12 positions agree with TRBD2. This CDR3 spans 16 amino acids. The V gene end was trimmed by 5 bases and the J gene end by 3 bases; junction bases not matched to a gene: 5.

This clonotype was seen a handful of times. The rearrangement joins TRBV6-1 to TRBJ1-4; no definite D call. With 6 bases removed from V and 7 bases from J, the gap between germline ends came to 12 bases. The germline V gene has CDR1 MNHNS and CDR2 SASEGT. The CDR3 has 13 amino acids. The CDR3 spells CASRTERFEKLFF. As DNA, the CDR3 is TGTGCCAGCAGAACAGAACGGTTTGAAAAACTGTTTTTT.

There are many counts of this clonotype. The rearrangement uses TRBV20-1 and TRBJ1-2; the D is unclear. Trimming left V 1 base short and J 8 bases short, with 11 bases between. Germline loops: CDR1 DFQATT, CDR2 SNEGSKA (reference sequence). The CDR3 is 12 residues long. CDR3 bases: TGCAGTGCTAGAGTGAACGCGGGAGGCTACACCTTC. It translates to CSARVNAGGYTF.

This clonotype was counted many times. J is TRBJ1-2 and V is TRBV20-1; possibly TRBD1 for D (6 bases). The germline gives CDR1 DFQATT, CDR2 SNEGSKA (reference sequence). The CDR3 sequence is 16 residues long. V lost 2 bases and J lost 2, with 18 bases in between. The CDR3 region is CSARWLNREVNYGYTF. CDR3 sequence (DNA): TGCAGTGCTAGATGGTTGAACAGGGAGGTGAACTATGGCTACACCTTC.

This clonotype occurred a few times. The V call is TRBV4-1, the J call TRBJ1-6; 10 nucleotides align to TRBD1. V gave up 4 bases and J gave up 11 bases; unmatched junction bases: 14. The CDR3 runs to 17 residues. The V gene's germline CDR1 is MGHRA and CDR2 YSYEKL. CDR3 in amino acids: CASSRLQKGQGDAPLHF. CDR3 DNA: TGCGCCAGCAGCCGATTACAAAAAGGACAGGGGGACGCACCCCTCCACTTT.

V usage is TRBV11-2 and J usage is TRBJ2-7, with D unresolved. V lost 2 bases to trimming and J lost 1 base, with 9 bases between them. Germline values: CDR1 SGHAT, CDR2 FQNNGV. The CDR3 has 14 residues. The CDR3 region is CASSLSSDSYEQYF. The CDR3 DNA follows: TGTGCCAGCAGCTTAAGTTCGGATTCCTACGAGCAGTACTTC. Filled out from reference TRBV11-2 and TRBJ2-7, the complete variable domain reads EAGVAQSPRYKIIEKRQSVAFWCNPISGHATLYWYQQILGQGPKLLIQFQNNGVVDDSQLPKDRFSAERLKGVDSTLKIQPAKLEDSAVYLCASSLSSDSYEQYFGPGTRLTVT.

This chain joins TRBV5-1 and TRBJ2-3, with TRBD1 identical over 7 bases. Trimming took 4 bases from V and 0 from J; bases not matched to a gene: 5. This CDR3 region has 15 residues. Germline loops: CDR1 SGHRS, CDR2 YFSETQ. Here the CDR3 DNA reads TGCGCCAGCAGCGCCAGGGACAGTAGCACAGATACGCAGTATTTT. It encodes CASSARDSSTDTQYF.

The J gene is TRBJ2-1, the V gene TRBV6-1; D perhaps matches TRBD1 (6 bases). V shed 5 bases and J shed 8 bases, with 16 bases lying between them. Germline CDR1 MNHNS, CDR2 SASEGT. This CDR3 is built from 14 residues. The CDR3 protein is CASSPTTGLDEQFF. In DNA form, the CDR3 reads TGTGCCAGCAGTCCGACGACAGGTTTGGATGAGCAGTTCTTC.

This clonotype was seen many times. This rearrangement joins TRBV12-3 or TRBV12-4 to TRBJ2-3; D might be TRBD1 (5 bases). The CDR3 extends over 16 amino acids. The V end was cut by 3 bases, the J end by 2 bases, with 15 bases between. As DNA, the CDR3 is TGTGCCAGCAGTTTTAGGGGTGCTACCTCCACAGATACGCAGTATTTT. It yields the protein CASSFRGATSTDTQYF.

This clonotype was recorded many times. The rearrangement links TRBV29-1 to TRBJ2-4, with D possibly matching TRBD1 (6 bases). The CDR3 loop spans 14 amino acids. Germline V gives CDR1 SQVTM, CDR2 ANQGSEA. V dropped 6 bases and J dropped 9 bases, with 21 bases sitting between them. The CDR3 is CSVTPTGLVGIQYF. In DNA form, the CDR3 reads TGCAGCGTAACGCCCACAGGGCTCGTTGGCATTCAGTACTTC.

The chain employs TRBV6-5 and TRBJ2-7; D is unclear. V was cut by 0 bases and J by 6 bases, with 9 bases left in between. The CDR3 runs 13 residues. CDR1 and CDR2 from the germline V gene are MNHEY and SVGAGI. The CDR3 region has the DNA TGTGCCAGCAGTTACTCCCTAGAATCCGAGCAGTACTTC. Translation gives CASSYSLESEQYF.